This TCR beta chain is from a study of blood T cell repertoires in COVID-19. This clone was seen only once. The trim removed 6 bases at V and 5 bases at J, leaving 4 bases unmatched. The CDR3 contains 13 residues. Germline V gives CDR1 MDHEN, CDR2 SYDVKM. Generated by immunoSEQ multiplex PCR, the TCRdb table keeps only in-frame clones and is missing some. The sample lists about 170,000 clones; 65% to 85% were seen once. The rearrangement links TRBV28 to TRBJ2-5; 9 bases are shared with TRBD1. Material for sequencing was PBMCs or T cells enriched from blood (not recorded which). The source is a woman in her forties or fifties in a cohort exposed to, infected with or recovered from COVID-19 (not recorded which). CDR3 sequence: CASRHRGHETQYF. The CDR3, as DNA: TGTGCCAGCAGGCACAGGGGGCATGAGACCCAGTACTTC.